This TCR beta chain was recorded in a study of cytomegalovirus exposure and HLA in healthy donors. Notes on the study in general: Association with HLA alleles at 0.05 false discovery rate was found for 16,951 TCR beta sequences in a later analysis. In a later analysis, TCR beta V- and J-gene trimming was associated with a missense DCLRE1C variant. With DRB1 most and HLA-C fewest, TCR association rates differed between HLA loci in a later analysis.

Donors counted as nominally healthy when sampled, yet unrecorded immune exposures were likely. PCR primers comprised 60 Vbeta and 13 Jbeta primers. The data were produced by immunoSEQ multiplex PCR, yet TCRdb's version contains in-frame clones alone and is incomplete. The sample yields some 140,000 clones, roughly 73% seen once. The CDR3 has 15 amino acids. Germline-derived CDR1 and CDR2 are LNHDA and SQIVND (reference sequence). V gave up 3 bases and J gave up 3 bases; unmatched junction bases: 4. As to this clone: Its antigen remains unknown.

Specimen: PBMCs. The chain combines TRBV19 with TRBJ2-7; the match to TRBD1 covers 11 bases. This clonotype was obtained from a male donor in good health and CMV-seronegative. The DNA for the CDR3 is TGTGCCAGTAGTATGAGGGGACAGGGGGGCTACGAGCAGTACTTC. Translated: CASSMRGQGGYEQYF.